A selection of T cell receptor beta chains follows, all from one sample in a study of T cells in Graves' hyperthyroidism and ophthalmopathy. TCRdb itself ran the multiplex PCR reads through MiXCR, one entry per CDR3 protein. The data hold about 560,000 distinct CDR3 sequences, with less than 20% observed a single time. Sequencing was performed on blood. All receptors come from a woman in her 30s with Graves' hyperthyroidism. Each CDR3 is given with its conserved first and last residue. A D gene is named only where the DNA matches it firmly. Clone size is not always given. Where it is, it says once, few, many or a class for expanded clones.

>TRBV2|TRBJ2-7|many|-
CASSMRYEQYF
TGTGCCAGCAGTATGAGGTACGAGCAGTACTTC
>TRBV2|TRBJ2-1|many|TRBD2
CASSDEFTIRTSGSGSSYNEQFF
TGTGCCAGCAGTGATGAGTTTACGATCAGGACTAGCGGGAGTGGGAGCTCCTACAATGAGCAGTTCTTC
>TRBV2|TRBJ2-1|many|-
CASRVPPGGEFF
TGTGCCAGCAGAGTGCCCCCTGGGGGTGAGTTCTTC
>TRBV6-4|TRBJ2-3|few|TRBD2
CASSDSSGLAGVSDTQYF
TGTGCCAGCAGTGACTCCTCAGGACTAGCGGGAGTTTCAGATACGCAGTATTTT
>TRBV27|TRBJ2-7|-|-
CASSLRAGTATYEQYF
TGTGCCAGCAGTTTAAGGGCTGGGACTGCCACCTACGAGCAGTACTTC
>TRBV4-1|TRBJ2-1|-|-
CASSQDEGDTQSSYNEQFF
TGCGCCAGCAGCCAAGATGAGGGGGACACTCAAAGCTCCTACAATGAGCAGTTCTTC
>TRBV7-9|TRBJ2-3|many|TRBD2
CASSLRLAGEVDTQYF
TGTGCCAGCAGCTTAAGGCTAGCGGGAGAAGTGGATACGCAGTATTTT
>TRBV30|TRBJ2-3|-|-
CAWEEGGGPDTQYF
TGTGCCTGGGAGGAGGGGGGGGGCCCAGATACGCAGTATTTT
>TRBV20-1|TRBJ1-2|many|-
CSAWVGWDYGYTF
TGCAGTGCCTGGGTGGGGTGGGACTATGGCTACACCTTC
>TRBV7-2|TRBJ2-7|many|-
CASSRTTGGSYEQYF
TGTGCCAGCAGCCGAACAACCGGGGGCTCCTACGAGCAGTACTTC
>TRBV6-1|TRBJ2-7|many|-
CASKKNSYEQYF
TGTGCCAGCAAGAAAAACTCCTACGAGCAGTACTTC
>TRBV18|TRBJ1-1|-|-
CASSRGRNTEACF
TGTGCCAGCTCTCGAGGGCGGAACACTGAAGCTTGCTTT
>TRBV14|TRBJ2-1|few|-
CASSGGVNEQFF
TGTGCCAGCAGCGGAGGGGTTAATGAGCAGTTCTTC
>TRBV9|TRBJ2-6|-|TRBD2
CASSGPTSFVFSGANVLTF
TGTGCCAGCAGCGGCCCGACTAGCTTCGTTTTCTCTGGGGCCAACGTCCTGACTTTC
>TRBV3-1|TRBJ1-2|many|-
CASSHLGGSPRENYGYTF
TGTGCCAGCAGCCACCTAGGAGGGTCACCACGAGAAAACTATGGCTACACCTTC
>TRBV20-1|TRBJ2-1|many|TRBD2
CSALGTSGSIDEQFF
TGCAGTGCGCTGGGGACTAGCGGGAGTATCGATGAGCAGTTCTTC
>TRBV9|TRBJ2-2|-|-
CASSVETLPNTGELFF
TGTGCCAGCAGCGTAGAAACGCTACCGAACACCGGGGAGCTGTTTTTT
>TRBV7-2|TRBJ2-5|-|-
CASSLANRVETQYF
TGTGCCAGCAGCTTAGCGAACAGGGTGGAGACCCAGTACTTC
>TRBV18|TRBJ2-7|-|-
CASSLLGTSSYEQYF
TGTGCCAGCTCACTTCTCGGGACTTCTTCCTACGAGCAGTACTTC
>TRBV2|TRBJ2-5|many|-
CASSGEAGYQETQYF
TGTGCCAGCAGTGGAGAGGCCGGGTACCAAGAGACCCAGTACTTC
>TRBV29-1|TRBJ1-1|-|TRBD1
CSVEDRAVGAFF
TGCAGCGTGGAGGACAGGGCGGTTGGGGCTTTCTTT
>TRBV27|TRBJ1-1|many|-
CASSPRSGVTEAFF
TGTGCCAGCAGTCCTAGAAGCGGTGTCACTGAAGCTTTCTTT
>TRBV12-3/TRBV12-4|TRBJ2-1|many|TRBD1
CASSTGQGANEQFF
TGTGCCAGCAGTACGGGACAGGGGGCGAATGAGCAGTTCTTC
>TRBV6-1|TRBJ2-7|-|-
CASSPDTPYEQYF
TGTGCCAGCAGCCCGGACACTCCCTACGAGCAGTACTTC
>TRBV28|TRBJ2-7|many|TRBD1
CASSPDRDVYEQYF
TGTGCCAGCAGTCCGGACAGGGACGTCTACGAGCAGTACTTC
>TRBV10-3|TRBJ1-2|-|TRBD1
CAISGTGPSNYGYTF
TGTGCCATCAGTGGGACAGGCCCATCCAACTATGGCTACACCTTC
>TRBV10-3|TRBJ2-7|-|TRBD1
CAISESGTGISEQYF
TGTGCCATCAGTGAGTCCGGGACAGGGATCTCCGAGCAGTACTTC
>TRBV20-1|TRBJ2-2|many|-
CSASRSVAILGGGELFF
TGCAGTGCTAGTCGATCAGTAGCGATTCTCGGGGGCGGGGAGCTGTTTTTT
>TRBV24-1|TRBJ2-1|-|TRBD1
CATGRDSHNEQFF
TGTGCCACCGGAAGGGACAGTCACAATGAGCAGTTCTTC
>TRBV28|TRBJ2-2|few|TRBD2
CASSNSGRRTGELFF
TGTGCCAGCAGTAATAGCGGGAGGCGGACCGGGGAGCTGTTTTTT
>TRBV5-6|TRBJ1-2|many|-
CASSLSMFHGYTF
TGTGCCAGCAGCTTGTCAATGTTCCATGGCTACACCTTC
>TRBV7-9|TRBJ1-2|-|-
CASSFVRLFYDYTF
TGTGCCAGCAGCTTTGTACGGCTCTTTTACGACTACACCTTC
>TRBV27|TRBJ2-7|many|-
CASKGAGGYYEQYF
TGTGCCAGCAAAGGAGCTGGAGGCTACTACGAGCAGTACTTC
>TRBV12-3/TRBV12-4|TRBJ2-2|many|-
CASSLALGNTGELFF
TGTGCCAGCAGTTTAGCATTGGGGAACACCGGGGAGCTGTTTTTT
>TRBV7-9|TRBJ2-3|many|-
CASSPSSLAQYF
TGTGCCAGCAGCCCCTCCTCCTTGGCGCAGTATTTT
>TRBV9|TRBJ2-2|-|-
CASSVGSEGNTGELFF
TGTGCCAGCAGCGTAGGGTCAGAAGGGAACACCGGGGAGCTGTTTTTT
>TRBV7-9|TRBJ2-7|many|TRBD1
CASSLAGTGFSSEQYF
TGTGCCAGCAGCTTAGCCGGGACAGGCTTTTCCAGCGAGCAGTACTTC
>TRBV6-6|TRBJ1-2|few|-
CASSYRGGDRYGYTF
TGTGCCAGCAGTTACCGGGGAGGGGATCGCTATGGCTACACCTTC
>TRBV20-1|TRBJ2-7|many|-
CSARDPGRVEQYF
TGCAGTGCTAGAGATCCCGGCAGGGTCGAGCAGTACTTC
>TRBV2|TRBJ2-3|many|TRBD2
CASRRTSGTDTQYF
TGTGCCAGCAGACGGACTAGCGGCACGGATACGCAGTATTTT
>TRBV20-1|TRBJ2-5|many|-
CSAGHIPQETQYF
TGCAGTGCGGGACACATCCCGCAAGAGACCCAGTACTTC
>TRBV3-1|TRBJ2-7|few|-
CASSQERLSSYNEQYF
TGCGCCAGCAGCCAAGAACGCTTGAGCTCCTACAATGAGCAGTACTTC
>TRBV2|TRBJ2-7|-|-
CASMVGSSYEQYF
TGTGCCAGCATGGTGGGCAGCTCCTACGAGCAGTACTTC
>TRBV9|TRBJ2-1|-|-
CASSVSPTGLEQFF
TGTGCCAGCAGCGTATCCCCCACAGGGCTTGAGCAGTTCTTC
>TRBV11-2|TRBJ1-2|-|-
CASSFTNSGFTF
TGTGCCAGCAGCTTTACCAATAGCGGCTTCACCTTC
>TRBV25-1|TRBJ1-2|few|-
CASSEGHTYGYTF
TGTGCCAGCAGTGAGGGGCATACCTATGGCTACACCTTC
>TRBV28|TRBJ2-7|few|-
CASSYHNSYEQYF
TGTGCCAGCAGTTATCACAACTCCTACGAGCAGTACTTC
>TRBV20-1|TRBJ1-1|few|-
CSARRGNTEAFF
TGCAGTGCTAGAAGGGGGAACACTGAAGCTTTCTTT
>TRBV28|TRBJ1-2|-|-
CASSIVDMSYGYTF
TGTGCCAGCAGTATTGTTGACATGAGCTATGGCTACACCTTC
>TRBV10-2|TRBJ2-1|few|-
CASSVGNPRPNEQFF
TGCGCCAGCAGTGTGGGAAACCCTCGGCCGAATGAGCAGTTCTTC
>TRBV20-1|TRBJ1-1|-|-
CSAERQAGTEAFF
TGCAGTGCGGAACGACAGGCCGGCACTGAAGCTTTCTTT
>TRBV12-3/TRBV12-4|TRBJ1-4|many|TRBD1
CASSATGGAWEKLFF
TGTGCCAGCAGTGCAACAGGGGGCGCCTGGGAAAAACTGTTTTTT
>TRBV20-1|TRBJ1-1|many|-
CSVDENTEAFF
TGCAGTGTAGATGAGAACACTGAAGCTTTCTTT
>TRBV19|TRBJ2-1|-|TRBD2
CASRGRLAAFNEQFF
TGTGCCAGTAGGGGGAGACTAGCGGCATTCAATGAGCAGTTCTTC
>TRBV5-1|TRBJ2-2|few|-
CASSPRVDQGANTGELFF
TGCGCCAGCAGCCCCCGGGTGGATCAGGGCGCGAACACCGGGGAGCTGTTTTTT
>TRBV7-2|TRBJ2-1|many|TRBD2
CASSLTWASGNNEQFF
TGTGCCAGCAGCTTAACCTGGGCTAGCGGGAACAATGAGCAGTTCTTC
>TRBV12-3/TRBV12-4|TRBJ2-1|many|-
CASSFRGNNEQFF
TGTGCCAGCAGTTTTAGGGGGAACAATGAGCAGTTCTTC
>TRBV7-2|TRBJ2-3|few|-
CASSLAGEPSTDTQYF
TGTGCCAGCAGCTTGGCTGGTGAACCTAGCACAGATACGCAGTATTTT
>TRBV28|TRBJ2-3|many|-
CASSLPGRGTDTQYF
TGTGCCAGCAGTCTCCCGGGAAGGGGGACAGATACGCAGTATTTT
>TRBV10-3|TRBJ2-3|-|-
CAISYTDEDTQYF
TGTGCCATCAGTTACACAGACGAAGATACGCAGTATTTT